The 10 T cell receptor beta chains listed next were all sequenced from one sample in a study of naive and memory T cell subsets. The beta constant-region primer was an equimolar mix of two oligonucleotides covering TRBC1 and TRBC2. TCRdb fed the UMI-ligation and nested PCR reads into MiXCR, producing one record per CDR3 protein. This table holds under 40,000 distinct CDR3 sequences, approximately 12% found once. Sequenced material: effector memory CD4+ T cells from blood. Subset indicated: effector memory, CD45RA- CD27-. The receptors stem from a human donor in good health.

This sequence joins TRBV20-1 and TRBJ2-2, with D maybe TRBD2 (6 bases). Per germline, CDR1 DFQATT and CDR2 SNEGSKA (reference sequence). This CDR3 has 16 amino acids. Trimming left V 0 bases short and J 1 base short, with 12 bases between. CDR3 nucleotides: TGCAGTGCTAGAGATCTGACTAGTGGGAACACCGGGGAGCTGTTTTTT. Its translation: CSARDLTSGNTGELFF.

The rearrangement joins TRBV25-1 to TRBJ1-2; 8 nucleotides match TRBD1. Per the germline V gene, CDR1 is MGHDK and CDR2 is SYGVNS. The CDR3 covers 15 residues. Trimming at V came to 4 bases and at J to 4 bases, leaving 8 bases not matched to a gene. CDR3 coding DNA: TGTGCCAGCAGTGCCTCGGACAGGGTTGGCTATGGCTACACCTTC. Residues: CASSASDRVGYGYTF.

The rearrangement joins TRBV28 to TRBJ1-2; D may be TRBD1 (6 bases). This CDR3 is built from 14 residues. Germline V gene lookup returns CDR1 MDHEN and CDR2 SYDVKM. V dropped 7 bases and J dropped 3 bases, with 15 bases sitting between them. This chain's CDR3 is CASNSPGQHYGYTF. CDR3 bases: TGTGCCAGCAATTCACCGGGACAACACTATGGCTACACCTTC.

A few counts support this clonotype. V is TRBV5-6 and J is TRBJ2-7, with 11 positions matching TRBD2. Germline-derived CDR1 and CDR2 are SGHDT and YYEEEE. The CDR3 covers 15 residues. J was trimmed by 6 bases and V by 0 bases; bases with no gene match: 5. The DNA of the CDR3 is TGTGCCAGCAGCTTGGTACTAGCGGGAGACGGCGAGCAGTACTTC. It is translated as CASSLVLAGDGEQYF.

This chain links TRBV10-3 with TRBJ1-1; the D is unclear. CDR1 and CDR2 (germline): ENHRY, SYGVKD. Trimming took off 4 bases at V and 3 bases at J, with 12 bases between the two ends. The CDR3 is 14 residues long. CDR3 bases: TGTGCCATCAGTGGTAAGGGCAGCGACACTGAAGCTTTCTTT. Residues: CAISGKGSDTEAFF.

This clonotype is medium-sized. The chain employs TRBV18 and TRBJ2-3, with 8 bases fitting TRBD2. Germline V gene data show CDR1 as KGHSH and CDR2 as LQKENI. Trimming cost V 6 bases and J 6 bases; bases outside gene matches: 11. The CDR3 contains 15 residues. The CDR3 spells CASSPNGRGEDTQYF. The CDR3 bases are TGTGCCAGCTCTCCAAACGGGAGGGGCGAGGATACGCAGTATTTT. Using reference TRBV18 and TRBJ2-3 for the parts outside the CDR3, the full variable domain is NAGVMQNPRHLVRRRGQEARLRCSPMKGHSHVYWYRQLPEEGLKFMVYLQKENIIDESGMPKERFSAEFPKEGPSILRIQQVVRGDSAAYFCASSPNGRGEDTQYFGPGTRLTVL.

The J gene is TRBJ1-4, the V gene TRBV7-2; possible D gene TRBD1, 6 bases. The CDR3 covers 15 residues. The ends were cut back, 4 bases at V and 7 bases at J, with 16 bases in the middle. The germline V gene encodes CDR1 SGHTA and CDR2 FQGNSA. In nucleotides, the CDR3 is TGTGCCAGCAGCTCACAGGGATCCTCCGTTGAAAAACTGTTTTTT. Translating gives CASSSQGSSVEKLFF.

This clonotype was counted only a few times. The DNA of the CDR3 is TGTGCCAGCAGTTTATTAGGGACAGGGAACGAAAAACTGTTTTTT. Translating gives CASSLLGTGNEKLFF. The chain uses TRBV28 and TRBJ1-4; TRBD1 matches 9 bases. V trimming: 1 base; J trimming: 8 bases; junction bases outside the gene matches: 5. The CDR3 is 15 amino acids. CDR1 is MDHEN and CDR2 is SYDVKM in the germline V gene.

This chain uses TRBV20-1 with TRBJ2-7; 8 nucleotides agree with TRBD2. The V and J ends lost 5 bases and 4 bases, in that order; junction bases with no gene match: 13. Germline loops: CDR1 DFQATT, CDR2 SNEGSKA (reference sequence). This CDR3 contains 15 residues. The CDR3 spells CSAQLAAGSLYEQYF. In nucleotides, the CDR3 is TGCAGTGCTCAACTAGCGGCGGGGTCCCTGTACGAGCAGTACTTC.

This clonotype came up a few times. The chain joins TRBV10-1 to TRBJ2-7; no firm D call. This CDR3 is 16 amino acids long. Germline CDR1 and CDR2: WNHNN and SYGVQD (reference sequence). V was cut by 0 bases and J by 0 bases, with 12 bases left in between. The CDR3 bases are TGCGCCAGCAGTGAGTCAGCAGGCCGACTCTCCTACGAGCAGTACTTC. This sequence encodes CASSESAGRLSYEQYF.